The source of this T cell receptor (beta chain) is a study of T-cell reconstitution after alpha-beta-depleted transplantation in children. The CDR3 has 17 amino acids. J gave up 2 bases and V 0 bases, and 10 bases lay outside the gene matches. Germline V lookup: CDR1 LGHNA, CDR2 YNFKEQ. Unique molecular identifiers were incorporated into the prepared TCRbeta library. Via MiXCR, TCRdb re-called the PCR reads, giving one row per CDR3 protein. The table records around 600,000 distinct CDR3 sequences, over 9.5% of them present only once. The chain combines TRBV4-2 with TRBJ2-7; TRBD2 aligns across 7 bases. This clonotype was sampled from a human donor who donated a stem cell graft to a child with acute myeloid leukemia. Sequencing used PBMCs from the stem cell graft donor, obtained from the stem cell graft. The CDR3 sequence: CASSQESAGLLTYEQYF. In nucleotides, the CDR3 is TGTGCCAGCAGCCAAGAATCAGCGGGACTTCTAACCTACGAGCAGTACTTC.